A single sample gave rise to the 4 T cell receptor beta chains below, sequenced in a study of T cells in Graves' hyperthyroidism and ophthalmopathy. TCR beta CDR3 sequences were amplified from RNA transcripts. An initial round of RT-PCR targeting the TCR CDR3 relied on the HTBI primer set. TCRdb fed the multiplex PCR reads into MiXCR, producing one record per CDR3 protein. The data hold 250,000 to 350,000 distinct CDR3 sequences, with approximately 17% observed a single time. Source material: blood. Source of these receptors: a man younger than 40 with Graves' hyperthyroidism.

This clonotype came up a few times. The chain employs TRBV29-1 and TRBJ1-2; D gene unclear. The V gene's germline CDR1 is SQVTM and CDR2 ANQGSEA. The CDR3 covers 12 residues. V was trimmed by 7 bases and J by 7 bases, leaving 16 bases between them. CDR3 DNA: TGCAGCGCCCGACTCCAGTTAAGTGGCTACACCTTC. Amino acid sequence: CSARLQLSGYTF.

This clonotype has ten or more counts. The V call is TRBV5-1, the J call TRBJ2-3, with TRBD1 matching over 11 bases. The CDR3 covers 14 residues. Per the germline V gene, CDR1 is SGHRS and CDR2 is YFSETQ. The V gene end was trimmed by 4 bases and the J gene end by 5 bases; junction bases not matched to a gene: 3. CDR3 sequence reads: CASSPGTGGDTQYF. The CDR3 DNA is TGCGCCAGCAGCCCCGGGACAGGGGGAGATACGCAGTATTTT.

Concerning this clonotype itself: Just one base apart from a much larger clone, this may be a read error. The J gene is TRBJ2-1, the V gene TRBV20-1; 10 bases map to TRBD2. CDR3 length: 16 residues. Germline assignment: CDR1 DFQATT and CDR2 SNEGSKA (reference sequence). Unmatched junction bases numbered 17, after V lost 5 bases and J lost 10 bases. The CDR3 nucleotides read TGCAGTGCTTACGACTGGGCTAGCGGGAGAGGCCACGAGCAGTTCTTC. Translated: CSAYDWASGRGHEQFF.

The chain employs TRBV7-2 and TRBJ2-1; D may correspond to TRBD1 or TRBD2 (5 bases each). The germline gives CDR1 SGHTA, CDR2 FQGNSA. There are 14 residues in the CDR3. The ends were cut back, 4 bases at V and 10 bases at J, with 17 bases in the middle. CDR3 sequence reads: CASSSLPSGTEQFF. The CDR3 nucleotides are TGTGCCAGCAGCTCTTTACCCTCCGGGACGGAGCAGTTCTTC.